This T cell receptor (beta chain) is from a study of OX40 agonist ivuxolimab in advanced cancers. Study as a whole: People who had prior anti-PD-1, anti-PD-L1 or anti-CTLA-4 therapy could take part, and less than 50% had some.

This table comes from immunoSEQ multiplex PCR, and its TCRdb copy is limited to in-frame clones, with some not included. The repertoire has 71,000 or so clones, about 88% of them found once; the top ten carry roughly 1.1%. Blood specimens came from baseline, cycle 4 day 1, and cycle 7 day 1. General study findings and limits: Individuals who were partial responders at 0.1-3.0 mg/kg had clonal expansion that ranked among the lowest.

This clone was found once. Its antigen remains unknown. The CDR3 has 14 amino acids. Germline lookup yields CDR1 MNHNY and CDR2 SVGAGI (reference sequence). Deletions cut 8 bases from V and 0 bases from J, with 10 bases between. Sequenced here: CD4+ or CD8+ T cells sorted from blood, sampled in a trial of the OX40 agonist ivuxolimab. The chain joins TRBV6-6 to TRBJ2-2; D is uncertain. The source of this sequence is an adult with an advanced solid tumor such as melanoma, head and neck, liver or kidney cancer. DNA of the CDR3: TGTGCCAGCCGGATAGGATCGAACACCGGGGAGCTGTTTTTT. It yields the protein CASRIGSNTGELFF.